This TCR beta chain was recorded in a study of radiotherapy plus CTLA-4 blockade in lung cancer. Turning to the study itself: Among patients, about 20% showed objective responses, and about 30% had disease control. Study-wide results and caveats: Tumor-derived TCR clones expanded in blood after radiotherapy plus ipilimumab. Alongside interferon-beta, early blood T cell clone dynamics were reportedly the best predictor of response.

On this clone itself: Its cognate antigen is unknown.

Germline CDR1 is MNHNS and CDR2 is SASEGT. This CDR3 has 14 residues. J gave up 4 bases and V 5 bases, and 4 bases lay outside the gene matches. Chemo-refractory metastatic non-small-cell lung cancer patients underwent focal radiation alongside CTLA-4 blockade with ipilimumab. TCRdb keeps only in-frame clones here, not all; method: immunoSEQ multiplex PCR. The data show approximately 47,000 clones, with over 55% seen just once and approximately 17% held by the top ten. Sequencing used peripheral blood, obtained from a patient treated with radiotherapy plus ipilimumab. The V gene is TRBV6-1, the J gene TRBJ2-1; 8 nucleotides align to TRBD1. The sequence was collected from a human donor with non-small cell lung cancer who had a partial response to radiotherapy plus ipilimumab. The CDR3 sequence: CASSLDRAYNEQFF. In nucleotides, the CDR3 is TGTGCCAGCAGTCTGGACAGGGCGTACAATGAGCAGTTCTTC.